Below, 30 T cell receptor beta chains from the same sample are listed, as sequenced in a study of blood T cells in healthy people across ages. A J-beta primer mix and a sample-barcoded 5' primer were used in a second PCR of roughly 7 to 12 cycles. TCRdb re-analysed the 5' RACE reads in MiXCR, keeping a single row per CDR3 protein. The sample includes 700,000 to 950,000 distinct CDR3 sequences, approximately 43% seen only once; the top ten take 20% to 25%. Sequences were obtained from blood. These receptors were obtained from a woman aged 55 to 70 in good health.

A note on this clonotype: Mismatch with germline at one junction end may stem from a read error. V is TRBV5-6 and J is TRBJ2-5; 8 bases match TRBD1. The CDR3 runs to 16 residues. Germline CDR1 and CDR2: SGHDT and YYEEEE. CDR3 amino acids: CASSRGSAGGIETPYF. The CDR3 coding sequence is TGTGCCAGCAGCCGCGGTTCTGCAGGGGGCATTGAGACCCCGTACTTC. Variable domain in full (rest from reference TRBV5-6 and TRBJ2-5): DAGVTQSPTHLIKTRGQQVTLRCSPKSGHDTVSWYQQALGQGPQFIFQYYEEEERQRGNFPDRFSGHQFPNYSSELNVNALLLGDSALYLCASSRGSAGGIETPYFGPGTRLLVL.

The chain links TRBV18 to TRBJ1-5, with 8 bases that match TRBD1. The length of the CDR3 is 14 residues. Trimming cost V 4 bases and J 5 bases; bases outside gene matches: 4. The germline V gene has CDR1 KGHSH and CDR2 LQKENI. CDR3 sequence: CASSRTGKHQPQHF. Written as DNA, the CDR3 is TGTGCCAGCTCACGGACAGGGAAGCATCAGCCCCAGCATTTT.

The sample holds a few counts of this clonotype. V usage is TRBV7-3 and J usage is TRBJ2-1, with D perhaps matching TRBD2 (6 bases). The J call is doubtful: the DNA matches TRBJ2-7 better. This CDR3 spans 16 amino acids. From germline, CDR1 is SGHTA and CDR2 FQGTGA. The CDR3 is CASSLTRLVSYNEQYF. The CDR3 bases are TGTGCCAGCAGCTTGACCCGACTAGTCTCCTACAATGAGCAGTACTTC.

The CDR3 coding sequence is TGTGCCAGCAGCTTGGGGCGGGGGGGCCGCGACGAGCAGTACTTC. Translating it yields CASSLGRGGRDEQYF. The chain joins TRBV7-8 to TRBJ2-7; 9 nucleotides align to TRBD2. This CDR3 comprises 15 residues. Germline V gene data show CDR1 as SGHVS and CDR2 as FQNEAQ. Unmatched junction bases numbered 8, after V lost 3 bases and J lost 5 bases.

The rearrangement joins TRBV13 to TRBJ2-7; 8 positions agree with TRBD1. Trimming removed 2 bases from V and 2 bases from J; junction bases left unmatched: 8. Germline assignment: CDR1 PRHDT and CDR2 FYEKMQ (reference sequence). CDR3 length: 16 residues. CDR3 residues: CASSLSLDRVPYEQYF. The CDR3 region has the DNA TGTGCCAGCAGCTTAAGCCTGGACAGGGTGCCCTACGAGCAGTACTTC.

Only a few counts were recorded for this clonotype. This chain uses TRBV7-3 with TRBJ2-1, with a possible D match to TRBD1 (6 bases). The CDR3 runs to 16 residues. Germline CDR1 reads SGHTA; CDR2 reads FQGTGA. The ends were cut back, 4 bases at V and 4 bases at J, with 17 bases in the middle. This CDR3 is CASSSTRGAPYNEQFF. The CDR3 nucleotides are TGTGCCAGCAGCTCGACCAGGGGCGCTCCGTACAATGAGCAGTTCTTC.

The chain has TRBV5-1 and TRBJ2-2; 9 nucleotides align to TRBD1. The germline V gene has CDR1 SGHRS and CDR2 YFSETQ. CDR3 size: 16 residues. Trimming at V came to 4 bases and at J to 4 bases, leaving 8 bases not matched to a gene. Here the CDR3 reads CASSLRGQGTTGELFF. The CDR3, as DNA: TGCGCCAGCAGCCTGAGGGGACAGGGCACCACCGGGGAGCTGTTTTTT.

This clonotype was seen only once. The CDR3 sequence: CSVSGTGFSEQYF. In nucleotides, the CDR3 is TGCAGTGTTTCCGGGACAGGGTTCTCCGAGCAGTACTTC. The rearrangement links TRBV20-1 to TRBJ2-4; 9 bases align to TRBD1. TRBJ2-7 explains the end of the DNA better; the J call may be wrong. The CDR3 sequence is 13 residues long. The V gene's germline CDR1 is DFQATT and CDR2 SNEGSKA (reference sequence).

This clonotype was picked up a small number of times. The V call is TRBV7-9, the J call TRBJ2-7, with 10 bases aligning to TRBD2. Germline V lookup: CDR1 SEHNR, CDR2 FQNEAQ (reference sequence). The CDR3 totals 15 residues. After removal of 4 bases from V and 1 base from J, the junction contained 4 bases not matched to a gene. The CDR3 here is CASSSSGSLSYEQYF. The CDR3 DNA follows: TGTGCCAGCAGCTCTAGCGGGAGCCTATCCTACGAGCAGTACTTC.

The V and J genes are TRBV28 and TRBJ1-5; TRBD1 might be the D (5 bases). Germline CDR1 and CDR2: MDHEN and SYDVKM. Trimming left V 6 bases short and J 0 bases short, with 9 bases between. The CDR3 contains 14 residues. The CDR3 here is CASREDTSNQPQHF. The CDR3 nucleotides read TGTGCCAGCAGGGAGGACACTAGCAATCAGCCCCAGCATTTT.

There are a few counts of this clonotype. V usage is TRBV29-1 and J usage is TRBJ2-1; D is possibly TRBD2 (6 bases). CDR1 is SQVTM and CDR2 is ANQGSEA in the germline V gene. V was pared by 3 bases and J by 2 bases, with 14 bases between. This CDR3 has 15 amino acids. The CDR3 coding sequence is TGCAGCGTTGAGTGGAGGGGTGGGCCCTACAATGAGCAGTTCTTC. It encodes CSVEWRGGPYNEQFF.

This clonotype was seen only a few times. The genes are TRBV20-1 and TRBJ2-1; TRBD2 matches at 14 bases. The CDR3 runs to 15 residues. The germline V gene has CDR1 DFQATT and CDR2 SNEGSKA (reference sequence). V lost 6 bases to trimming and J lost 4 bases; unmatched junction nucleotides: 5. The CDR3 bases are TGCAGTGCCAGGACTAGCGGGGGGAATTACAATGAGCAGTTCTTC. It specifies CSARTSGGNYNEQFF.

This clonotype has only one observation. The CDR3 is CASLNGLGSTDTQYF. The CDR3 DNA sequence: TGCGCCAGCCTCAACGGGTTGGGGAGCACAGATACGCAGTATTTT. The J gene is TRBJ2-3, the V gene TRBV4-1, with D unclear. With 8 bases removed from V and 0 bases from J, the gap between germline ends came to 15 bases. Germline CDR1 is MGHRA and CDR2 is YSYEKL. The CDR3 runs to 15 residues.

This clonotype showed up just a few times. The V and J genes are TRBV19 and TRBJ2-5; TRBD2 might be the D (5 bases). The V and J ends lost 3 bases and 0 bases respectively, with 14 bases between them. This CDR3 region has 16 residues. CDR1 and CDR2 from the germline V gene are LNHDA and SQIVND (reference sequence). CDR3 region: CASSMTIPSYQETQYF. The CDR3 nucleotides are TGTGCCAGTAGTATGACTATCCCCTCGTACCAAGAGACCCAGTACTTC.

The V call is TRBV20-1, the J call TRBJ2-1; possible D gene TRBD2, 7 bases. The germline V gene has CDR1 DFQATT and CDR2 SNEGSKA (reference sequence). The V gene lost 3 bases and the J gene lost 7 bases, with 25 bases spanning the gap. The CDR3 length is 17 residues. The CDR3 region has the DNA TGCAGTGCTAGCGGACTCTTCGGGGGGCACTCGGGGAATGAGCAGTTCTTC. Amino acids: CSASGLFGGHSGNEQFF.

This chain connects TRBV7-9 to TRBJ1-1, with 8 bases fitting TRBD1. The V and J ends lost 5 bases and 0 bases, in that order; junction bases with no gene match: 5. CDR3 length: 15 amino acids. Germline CDR1 is SEHNR and CDR2 is FQNEAQ (reference sequence). The CDR3 sequence: CASSVIQGVNTEAFF. The CDR3 nucleotides are TGTGCCAGCAGCGTCATACAGGGGGTGAACACTGAAGCTTTCTTT.

J is TRBJ2-5 and V is TRBV20-1; weak D call: TRBD2 (5 bases). The CDR3 is 13 amino acids. Trimming shortened V by 6 bases and J by 12 bases, and 23 bases separated the two germline ends. In germline, CDR1 is DFQATT, CDR2 SNEGSKA (reference sequence). In DNA form, the CDR3 reads TGCAGTGCGGAGGAGGCGAGCTCCTACGAGGAGTACTTC. Translating gives CSAEEASSYEEYF.

The chain is built from TRBV21-1 and TRBJ1-5; TRBD1, as called in the table, went unchecked against the DNA. TRBV21-1 corresponds to a pseudogene. The CDR3 totals 17 residues. CDR3 DNA sequence: TGTGCCAGCAGCAAAGGAGGGAGAAGGGACGGCAATCAGCCCCAGCATTTT. Protein sequence: CASSKGGRRDGNQPQHF.

The chain joins TRBV29-1 to TRBJ1-1; 9 bases are a match to TRBD1. Germline V gene sequence: CDR1 SQVTM, CDR2 ANQGSEA. This CDR3 is built from 15 residues. V shed 5 bases, J shed 5 bases, and the junction held 12 bases outside the gene matches. CDR3 residues: CSVIQGAGTGTEAFF. The DNA for the CDR3 is TGCAGCGTTATACAGGGGGCCGGTACCGGGACTGAAGCTTTCTTT.

This clonotype was counted between two and nine times. The CDR3 region has the DNA TGTGCCACCAGCAGAGTCTTGCAGCGGATCGAAGAAGAGACCCAGTACTTC. Its translation: CATSRVLQRIEEETQYF. This chain joins TRBV15 and TRBJ2-5; D possibly corresponds to TRBD2 (5 bases). CDR1 is LNHNV, CDR2 YYDKDF, per germline (reference sequence). Trimming pared 1 base from V and 3 bases from J, leaving 18 bases between. The CDR3 extends over 17 amino acids.

V is TRBV6-2 or TRBV6-3 and J is TRBJ2-1; TRBD1 aligns across 7 bases. The J call is uncertain, as TRBJ2-7 better fits the DNA end. This CDR3 contains 16 residues. Germline CDR1 and CDR2: MNHEY and SVGEGT. CDR3: CASSKGQKASYNEQYF. The CDR3 region has the DNA TGTGCCAGCAGCAAGGGACAGAAAGCATCCTACAATGAGCAGTACTTC.

The chain couples TRBV20-1 to TRBJ2-1, with TRBD2 matching over 9 bases. The CDR3 has 17 amino acids. J gave up 3 bases and V 4 bases, and 13 bases lay outside the gene matches. Germline CDR1 DFQATT, CDR2 SNEGSKA (reference sequence). The CDR3 nucleotides read TGCAGTGCTAAAGTGGCCCGGTCTAGCGGGAACTACAATGAGCAGTTCTTC. As protein: CSAKVARSSGNYNEQFF.

This clonotype was seen ten or more times. V is TRBV7-2 and J is TRBJ2-5; tentatively, D is TRBD2 (5 bases). V was cut by 5 bases and J by 5 bases, with 18 bases left in between. The CDR3 totals 15 residues. The germline gives CDR1 SGHTA, CDR2 FQGNSA. The CDR3 DNA is TGTGCCAGCAGCGTCCGGGAAGCGGTTTCTGAGACCCAGTACTTC. It specifies CASSVREAVSETQYF.

There are a few counts of this clonotype. The gene calls are TRBV7-2 and TRBJ2-5; tentative D call: TRBD2 (6 bases). The end of the DNA aligns better with TRBJ2-7, so the J call may be wrong. CDR1 is SGHTA and CDR2 is FQGNSA in the germline V gene. The CDR3 totals 14 residues. As DNA, the CDR3 is TGTGCCAGCAGCCCAGGGAGGTTCTGGGACGAGCAGTACTTC. It codes for CASSPGRFWDEQYF.

This clonotype was recorded a few times. One end of the junction is discordant with germline, which a read error may explain. The chain joins TRBV2 to TRBJ2-3; weak D call: TRBD1 (6 bases). CDR3 length: 14 residues. Germline loops: CDR1 SNHLY, CDR2 FYNNEI. DNA of the CDR3: TGTGCCAGCAGTGTGGTGGGGGCCCAAGATGCGCAGTATTTT. Amino acid sequence: CASSVVGAQDAQYF.

This clonotype has ten or more counts. V and J are TRBV7-6 and TRBJ2-1, with D unclear. The V end was cut by 5 bases, the J end by 0 bases, with 11 bases between. The CDR3 spans 15 residues. Per the germline V gene, CDR1 is SGHVS and CDR2 is FNYEAQ. The CDR3 sequence: CASSEMVSSYNEQFF. The CDR3 bases are TGTGCCAGCAGCGAAATGGTTAGCTCCTACAATGAGCAGTTCTTC.

This clonotype was observed once. The J gene is TRBJ1-1, the V gene TRBV28; D ambiguous. V gave up 7 bases and J gave up 0 bases, with 9 bases separating them. Germline CDR1 is MDHEN and CDR2 is SYDVKM. This CDR3 region has 13 residues. This CDR3 reads CASTHSMNTEAFF. The CDR3, as DNA: TGTGCCAGCACCCACAGCATGAACACTGAAGCTTTCTTT.

This clonotype occurred many times. The chain couples TRBV29-1 to TRBJ1-2, with 7 bases that match TRBD1. With V trimmed by 0 bases and J by 7 bases, 5 bases remained unmatched. Per germline, CDR1 SQVTM and CDR2 ANQGSEA. The CDR3 is 13 amino acids. The CDR3 here is CSVEERGDSGYTF. The CDR3 nucleotides are TGCAGCGTTGAAGAACGTGGGGACAGTGGCTACACCTTC.

The chain combines TRBV29-1 with TRBJ1-2, with D maybe TRBD1 (6 bases). The CDR3 has 14 amino acids. The germline V gene encodes CDR1 SQVTM and CDR2 ANQGSEA. V was pared by 7 bases and J by 5 bases, with 20 bases between. CDR3 DNA: TGCAGCGCCCATGCTTCAGGGGTAAAGTATGGCTACACCTTC. Its translation: CSAHASGVKYGYTF.

This clonotype was observed at least ten times. This sequence joins TRBV20-1 and TRBJ2-1, with 10 bases that match TRBD2. Germline CDR1 reads DFQATT; CDR2 reads SNEGSKA (reference sequence). V shed 3 bases and J 7 bases; nucleotides not matched to a gene: 9. This CDR3 is 15 amino acids long. The CDR3 loop reads CSASSSGRAGNEQFF. Written as DNA, the CDR3 is TGCAGTGCTAGTTCAAGCGGGAGGGCCGGGAATGAGCAGTTCTTC.